This T cell receptor beta chain emerged from a study of OX40 agonist ivuxolimab in advanced cancers. Study as a whole: Earlier treatment with anti-PD-1, anti-PD-L1 or anti-CTLA-4 was permitted, and around 43% had received some.

V lost 5 bases and J lost 1, with 8 bases in between. Germline CDR1 MNHEY, CDR2 SVGAGI. The length of the CDR3 is 13 residues. Profiling relied on immunoSEQ multiplex PCR, and the TCRdb table lists in-frame clones only, not all of them. The sample consists of 65,000 to 85,000 clones, around 93% of them appearing once. The sequence came from an adult with an advanced solid tumor such as melanoma, head and neck, liver or kidney cancer. The J gene is TRBJ1-1, the V gene TRBV6-5; D is unresolved. Here the sequenced sample was CD4+ or CD8+ T cells sorted from blood, taken in a trial of the OX40 agonist ivuxolimab. The chain's CDR3 is CASSPFGNTEAFF. In nucleotides, the CDR3 is TGTGCCAGCAGTCCCTTCGGGAACACTGAAGCTTTCTTT.